The clone carrying this TCR beta chain was counted a single time. Germline V gene sequence: CDR1 SEHNR, CDR2 FQNEAQ (reference sequence). Trimming took 5 bases from V and 2 from J, leaving 16 bases between them. This CDR3 is 15 amino acids long. The authors carried out high-throughput sequencing of TCR beta. They applied it to CD8+ and CD4+ T cells obtained from blood. The authors negatively isolated CD8+ and CD4+ T cells and FACS-enriched TEMRA cells. RNA was extracted with the RNeasy kit, and a quantity of roughly 0.5 to 1 ug was reverse transcribed using random hexamers. One entry per CDR3 protein results from TCRdb running MiXCR on the immunoSEQ multiplex PCR reads. The sample holds roughly 80,000 distinct CDR3 sequences, around 94% seen once. This record belongs to a study of CD8 T cells in Susac syndrome.

The receptor's source is a human donor in good health. Sequenced sample: CD8+ T cells from PBMCs. V usage is TRBV7-9 and J usage is TRBJ2-7; unclear D gene. Here the CDR3 reads CASSLPDRVPYEQYF. The CDR3 DNA is TGTGCCAGCAGCCTCCCGGATCGGGTGCCCTACGAGCAGTACTTC.